This TCR beta chain was documented in a study of identical twins (dated by TCRdb to 2015 to 2016). In terms of the full investigation: The study deep-sequenced TCR alpha and beta repertoires from monozygotic twins, unrelated adults of various ages and cord blood to test whether fetal clonotypes persist. To rule out contamination, the twin experiments were replicated at different times with different library preparation protocols. Study-wide conclusions, independent of this receptor: Zero-insertion analyses could be partly confounded by invariant T cells such as MAIT and iNKT, although diverse VJ usage argued against such confounding for most clonotypes. Fewer insertions were carried by abundant cord blood beta clonotypes; a weaker similar trend was observed in young adult naive repertoires, while no such trend was observed in memory repertoires. Compared with coincidental sharing between unrelated individuals, an excess of low generation-probability sequences was observed among out-of-frame TCR alpha sequences shared between twins. Excess twin sharing in beta out-of-frame sequences was weaker because fewer shared sequences lowered the signal-to-noise ratio. In monozygotic twins, out-of-frame TCR alpha sharing was systematically underestimated by recombination models, although the models agreed with sharing between unrelated individuals. Because the same donors could not be followed over many years, conclusions were based on cross-sectional statistical analysis.

Counted from cysteine to phenylalanine, this CDR3 has 12 amino acids. The CDR3 DNA has 36 bases and is translated from base 1. V gives up 6 bases and J gives up 0 bases, and the segment between their germline ends measures 9 bases. CDR1 and CDR2 are read off the germline V gene as SQVTM and ANQGSEA. Every donor in the study was a healthy Caucasian. Three unrelated non-twin adults were also sequenced: a male aged 18 to 30, a male aged 50 to 59 and a female aged 50 to 59. Miltenyi CD45RO+ enrichment and human naive T-cell isolation kits were used to isolate memory (CD45RO+) and naive T cells from PBMC. At least ten counts were recorded for this clonotype. What antigen it recognizes has not been identified. Per-base quality was not reported, and no clone a single base away is much larger than it. The library was prepared using 5' RACE. The instrument given in TCRdb is Illumina HiSeq 2000. Template switching introduced a universal primer binding site; the final cDNA contained a unique molecular identifier, enabling accurate counting of TCR cDNA molecules. First-strand cDNA for TCR alpha and beta chains was synthesized from specific primers in the conserved constant-segment region. To control for contamination, every cDNA library was double barcoded, receiving both a SMART-Mk sample barcode and Illumina barcodes. TruSeq adapter sequences and Illumina sample barcodes were added in two successive PCR steps. The TCR alpha and beta cDNA libraries were sequenced on the Illumina HiSeq platform using custom primers. Regarding the original processing steps: Unique molecular identifiers were extracted from raw reads with MiGEC, and CDR3 positions were determined with MiXCR. For each individual, recombination models were inferred using an EM algorithm with the repgenHMM and IGoR tools. The tcR package in R was used for shared clonotype analysis, with sharing normalized by the product of cloneset sizes. Out-of-frame nonproductive sequences were analyzed to study raw recombination free of thymic and clonal selection effects. Using fastp trimming at Q25 and MiXCR clonotype assembly, TCRdb reanalyzed the public sequencing data and kept in-frame beta chains. Duplicate CDR3 protein sequences are folded into a single record with the most common DNA and genes. Clone size and V and J calls follow TCRdb, not the original study. This sample has approximately 410,000 distinct CDR3 sequences in its table, and approximately 17% of those were observed once. The top ten clonotypes cover less than 15% of the sample.

This chain joins TRBV29-1 to TRBJ2-7; the D gene is not confidently resolved. This TCR derives from a man in his fifties or sixties in good health. The sequenced material came from naive T cells sorted from blood. This specimen's cell subset or site label, per the study, means: cells isolated with a human naive T-cell isolation kit. The CDR3 region has the sequence CSVGWDSYEQYF. The DNA sequence follows: TGCAGCGTGGGCTGGGACTCCTACGAGCAGTACTTC.